This T cell receptor (beta chain) appears in the sequencing data of a study of cytomegalovirus exposure and HLA in healthy donors. Study findings and constraints: There were some public TCRs occurring in many donors, but most TCR sequences were rare.

With respect to this clone: Antigen: not known.

PCR was performed using 60 Vbeta and 13 Jbeta primers. Some clones are missing from TCRdb's copy, which holds only in-frame ones; the method was immunoSEQ multiplex PCR. The profile covers around 130,000 clones, with about four fifths appearing a single time and 5% to 6% taken by the ten largest. V was clipped by 5 bases and J by 3 bases, with 7 bases between them. Per the germline V gene, CDR1 is MNHNY and CDR2 is SVGAGI (reference sequence). This CDR3 is built from 13 residues. The source is a man aged 25 to 40 in good health and CMV-seronegative. The rearrangement joins TRBV6-6 to TRBJ2-2; D remains ambiguous. Sequenced material: PBMCs. The CDR3 DNA reads as TGTGCCAGCAGTCCACTATACACCGGGGAGCTGTTTTTT. Translated: CASSPLYTGELFF.